Presented here are 5 T cell receptor beta chains from one specimen sequenced in a study of graft-versus-host responses after intestinal transplantation. This table comes from immunoSEQ multiplex PCR, and its TCRdb copy is limited to in-frame clones, with some not included. The sample has 43,000 or so clones; approximately 94% are singletons. This sample comprised PBMCs, obtained more than 310 days after intestinal transplant. These receptors were obtained from a human patient who received an intestinal transplant, so some T cells may come from the graft donor.

The J gene is TRBJ2-4, the V gene TRBV7-2; weak D call: TRBD1 (5 bases). Between the trimmed V and J ends, which lost 1 base and 6 bases, there was a span of 13 bases. The CDR3 spans 15 residues. Germline V gives CDR1 SGHTA, CDR2 FQGNSA. CDR3 residues: CASSLEARRGNIQYF. The CDR3 nucleotides read TGTGCCAGCAGCTTAGAGGCGCGTAGGGGAAACATTCAGTACTTC.

The chain combines TRBV6-1 with TRBJ2-7; maybe TRBD1 (5 bases). The germline V gene encodes CDR1 MNHNS and CDR2 SASEGT. The V end was cut by 6 bases, the J end by 3 bases, with 18 bases between. The CDR3 contains 15 residues. The CDR3 nucleotides are TGTGCCAGCAGCTACAGATCAGGGTTCTACTACGAGCAGTACTTC. Encoded protein: CASSYRSGFYYEQYF.

The rearrangement joins TRBV10-2 to TRBJ2-1; 11 bases line up with TRBD2. The V gene end was trimmed by 1 base and the J gene end by 4 bases; junction bases not matched to a gene: 0. The CDR3 totals 15 residues. The germline V gene has CDR1 WSHSY and CDR2 SAAADI. CDR3 coding DNA: TGCGCCAGCAGTGAGTGGACTAGCGGGTACAATGAGCAGTTCTTC. This encodes CASSEWTSGYNEQFF.

The genes are TRBV7-9 and TRBJ2-4, with unresolved D. V lost 5 bases and J lost 2, with 7 bases in between. Germline V gene lookup returns CDR1 SEHNR and CDR2 FQNEAQ (reference sequence). The CDR3 sequence is 13 residues long. The DNA for the CDR3 is TGTGCCAGCAGCCCTCTTCCCAAAAACATTCAGTACTTC. Its translation is CASSPLPKNIQYF.

This chain connects TRBV21-1 to TRBJ1-2; TRBD1 is the table's D call, not checked against the DNA. TRBV21-1 is a pseudogene segment. The CDR3 totals 13 residues. The chain's CDR3 is CASAGAGDYGYTF. Written as DNA, the CDR3 is TGTGCCAGCGCTGGGGCAGGGGATTATGGCTACACCTTC.